The rows below give T cell receptor beta chains drawn from one sample of a study of STAT5B mutations in CD4+ large granular lymphocyte leukemia. Assay used: immunoSEQ multiplex PCR; TCRdb lists only in-frame clones, some missing. In the table there are about 30,000 clones, roughly three quarters of which are singletons. The sequenced sample was CD4+ T cells from blood buffy coats. These receptors all come from a human donor in good health. Each CDR3 is given with its conserved first and last residue. Fields, in order: clone size, J gene, D gene, V gene, CDR3 DNA, CDR3 protein. D genes are given only for firm matches. Some rows have no size entry. The others give once, few or many, or a class for an expanded clone.

once	TRBJ1-2	TRBD1	TRBV7-2	TGTGCCAGCAGCCCTCCCGGGACAGCCTATGGCTACACCTTC	CASSPPGTAYGYTF
-	TRBJ1-4	-	TRBV28	TGTGCCAGCAGTTCCCCCGGGGGGCCGCGGGAAAAACTGTTTTTT	CASSSPGGPREKLFF
-	TRBJ1-3	-	TRBV6-6	TGTGCCAGCAGTTTCGGCGTCTCTGGAAACACCATATATTTT	CASSFGVSGNTIYF
-	TRBJ2-7	-	TRBV6-6	TGTGCCAGCATCCAGTCGGGCAGGGCCTACGAGCAGTACTTC	CASIQSGRAYEQYF
-	TRBJ1-4	-	TRBV6-4	TGTGCCAGCAGTGAGAAGTACCGCTACTTCGAAAAACTGTTTTTT	CASSEKYRYFEKLFF
-	TRBJ1-2	TRBD1	TRBV6-6	TGTGCCAGCAGTCAACAGGGGGCGCGTGGCTACACCTTC	CASSQQGARGYTF
once	TRBJ2-7	TRBD1	TRBV11-2	TGTGCCAGCAGCCTTCATCCCGGGACAGGCTACGAGCAGTACTTC	CASSLHPGTGYEQYF
-	TRBJ2-2	-	TRBV28	TGTGCCAGCAGCCGAACCGGGACCTCGAACACCGGGGAGCTGTTTTTT	CASSRTGTSNTGELFF
-	TRBJ2-5	-	TRBV30	TGTGCCTGGAGTCTCGGACGCAGCCAAGAGACCCAGTACTTC	CAWSLGRSQETQYF
-	TRBJ2-3	TRBD2	TRBV5-1	TGCGCCAGCAGCCTACTGGGACTAGCGGCTAGCACAGATACGCAGTATTTT	CASSLLGLAASTDTQYF
few	TRBJ1-4	TRBD1	TRBV7-9	TGTGCCAGCAGCTTATGGGGACAGGAGAATGAAAAACTGTTTTTT	CASSLWGQENEKLFF
-	TRBJ2-5	-	TRBV6-6	TGTGCCAGCAGTAGGTCCACCAGGGAGACCCAGTACTTC	CASSRSTRETQYF
-	TRBJ2-6	-	TRBV6-6	TGTGCCAGCAGGTTAACTGGGGCCAACGTCCTGACTTTC	CASRLTGANVLTF
-	TRBJ1-1	-	TRBV6-5	TGTGCCAGCAGTTACGAACAGGGCGAGGAAGCTTTCTTT	CASSYEQGEEAFF
-	TRBJ2-7	TRBD1	TRBV14	TGTGCCAGCAGCCAAGGACAGGGAAGGAGGAACGAGCAGTACTTC	CASSQGQGRRNEQYF
-	TRBJ1-4	-	TRBV29-1	TGCAGCGTTGAGGGTTCAGGGGCCAGTGAAAAACTGTTTTTT	CSVEGSGASEKLFF
-	TRBJ2-3	TRBD2	TRBV25-1	TGTGCCAGCAAGAAGGGTCAGCGGGGAAGCACAGATACGCAGTATTTT	CASKKGQRGSTDTQYF
few	TRBJ2-1	TRBD2	TRBV5-1	TGCGCCAGCAGCTTGGTTGCGGGAGGGCCCGATGAGCAGTTCTTC	CASSLVAGGPDEQFF
-	TRBJ1-2	-	TRBV5-1	TGCGCCAGCAGCTTGGAAGTCAACTATGGCTACACCTTC	CASSLEVNYGYTF
few	TRBJ1-1	-	TRBV19	TGTGCCAGTAGTATCGACCAAGACGTTGAAGCTTTCTTT	CASSIDQDVEAFF
-	TRBJ1-2	-	TRBV29-1	TGCAGCGCCGCCTCGGGCGGGGTAAAGGACTATGGCTACACCTTC	CSAASGGVKDYGYTF
-	TRBJ2-7	-	TRBV29-1	TGCAGCGTTGGACAAATTGAAAAATACGAGCAGTACTTC	CSVGQIEKYEQYF
once	TRBJ2-3	-	TRBV5-1	TGCGCCAGCCAGATCTCTAGCACAGATACGCAGTATTTT	CASQISSTDTQYF
-	TRBJ2-1	TRBD2	TRBV4-3	TGCGCCAGCAGCCATTTAGCGGGAGTGGGTTCCTACAATGAGCAGTTCTTC	CASSHLAGVGSYNEQFF
-	TRBJ1-2	-	TRBV7-8	TGTGCCAGCAGCGCCGATGGGGGTTCCTATGGCTACACCTTC	CASSADGGSYGYTF
-	TRBJ1-1	-	TRBV2	TGTGCCAGCAGTCGCAGCCATATAACGGTTGAAGCTTTCTTT	CASSRSHITVEAFF
few	TRBJ2-6	-	TRBV28	TGTGCCAGCAGGGAGAGCTCTGGGGCCAACGTCCTGACTTTC	CASRESSGANVLTF
-	TRBJ1-4	-	TRBV19	TGTGCCAGTAGTGCCCTGGGAGGGGCACCGAATGAAAAACTGTTTTTT	CASSALGGAPNEKLFF
-	TRBJ2-6	-	TRBV30	TGTGCCTGGGCCAGGGCTGGTGGGGCCAACGTCCTGACTTTC	CAWARAGGANVLTF
-	TRBJ1-4	-	TRBV5-4	TGTGCCAGCAGCCCTTGGGGGACCTCGGGTGAAAAACTGTTTTTT	CASSPWGTSGEKLFF
-	TRBJ2-1	TRBD2	TRBV7-2	TGTGCCAGCAGCCTCCAGACTAGCGGCCGCAATGAGCAGTTCTTC	CASSLQTSGRNEQFF
-	TRBJ1-5	-	TRBV6-5	TGTGCCAGCAGTTACGGGGGATTTGGGCAGCCCCAGCATTTT	CASSYGGFGQPQHF
-	TRBJ1-3	TRBD1	TRBV28	TGTGCCAGCAGTTTATCCTCGGACAGGGCCGAGAGCTCTGGAAACACCATATATTTT	CASSLSSDRAESSGNTIYF
-	TRBJ2-3	TRBD2	TRBV28	TGTGCCAGCAGTTCTTCTAGCGGGAGTTTAGGTACAGATACGCAGTATTTT	CASSSSSGSLGTDTQYF
few	TRBJ2-5	-	TRBV7-8	TGTGCCAGCAGCCCCCGCAGGTCCCAAGAGACCCAGTACTTC	CASSPRRSQETQYF
-	TRBJ2-5	TRBD2	TRBV6-6	TGTGCCAGCAAAGCGGGAGGGGAAGAGACCCAGTACTTC	CASKAGGEETQYF
-	TRBJ2-5	TRBD2	TRBV13	TGTGCCAGCAGCTCCGCGGGGGAGGGGGAGACCCAGTACTTC	CASSSAGEGETQYF
-	TRBJ2-5	TRBD1	TRBV2	TGTGCCAGCAGCGCGGGACAGGGTTTGAAGACCCAGTACTTC	CASSAGQGLKTQYF
-	TRBJ2-7	-	TRBV30	TGTGCCTGGAGTGTAGGACCGGGACAGCAGTACTTC	CAWSVGPGQQYF
-	TRBJ2-7	-	TRBV27	TGTGCCAGCAGTTTAAGGGGGGGAGGGCAGTACTTC	CASSLRGGGQYF
-	TRBJ2-3	-	TRBV9	TGTGCCAGCAGCGAGGGGGGACTCTGGGGCACAGATACGCAGTATTTT	CASSEGGLWGTDTQYF